A selection of T cell receptor beta chains follows, all from one sample in a study of Tregs in tolerant kidney transplant recipients. Clones were read by immunoSEQ multiplex PCR, and TCRdb kept only the in-frame ones, dropping some. Among approximately 60,000 clones listed, more than 70% were seen once. The material was CD4+ T cells from blood (PBMCs), obtained 6 months after the transplant. These receptors were collected from a human patient who received a combined kidney and bone marrow transplant. Part of the T cells may come from the graft donor. Both conserved end residues are part of each CDR3. A D gene is named only where the DNA matches it firmly. Clone size is not always given. Where it is, it says once, few, many or a class for expanded clones.

j_gene,abundance,d_gene,v_gene,CDR3nt,CDR3aa
TRBJ2-7,once,TRBD1,TRBV28,TGTGCCAGCAGTTCCACTCTGACAGGGGGCTGGGTGCAGTACTTC,CASSSTLTGGWVQYF
TRBJ1-2,-,-,TRBV4-3,TGCGCCAGCAGCCAAGATTTGATCTGGGCAAAGACCGACTATGGCTACACCTTC,CASSQDLIWAKTDYGYTF
TRBJ2-3,-,TRBD1,TRBV19,TGTGCCAGTAAATTCGGGACAGGCAGCACAGATACGCAGTATTTT,CASKFGTGSTDTQYF
TRBJ1-3,-,-,TRBV5-1,TGCGCCAGCAGCTTGGGATCCGGGGCTGGAAACACCATATATTTT,CASSLGSGAGNTIYF
TRBJ1-2,few,-,TRBV5-5,TGTGCCAGCAGCTTACAGGGCCGGGGCTACACCTTC,CASSLQGRGYTF
TRBJ2-7,once,TRBD1,TRBV4-3,TGCGCCAGCAGCCAAGATCTCGACAGGGGACGATACTATAACGAGCAGTACTTC,CASSQDLDRGRYYNEQYF
TRBJ1-4,few,-,TRBV2,TGTGCCAGCAGTGTCTGGGGGGGCGTAGAACTGTTTTTT,CASSVWGGVELFF
TRBJ1-3,-,-,TRBV9,TGTGCCAGCAGCGCCGGAGGAGCTGGAAACACCATATATTTT,CASSAGGAGNTIYF
TRBJ1-6,-,-,TRBV5-1,TGCGCCAGCAGCTTGTCACAGAATAATTCACCCCTCCACTTT,CASSLSQNNSPLHF
TRBJ1-1,-,-,TRBV9,TGTGCCAGCAGCAACTGGGACTCATTGAACACTGAAGCTTTCTTT,CASSNWDSLNTEAFF
TRBJ2-1,-,-,TRBV11-1,TGTGCCAGCAGCTTAGCGTATCGGGGGAACCTCTACAATGAGCAGTTCTTC,CASSLAYRGNLYNEQFF
TRBJ1-6,-,-,TRBV9,TGTGCCAGCAGCGGGAGCTCCTATAATTCCCCCCTCCACTTT,CASSGSSYNSPLHF
TRBJ2-1,-,TRBD2,TRBV9,TGTGCCAGCAGCGCGGGACTAGCGGGGGAGAATGAGCAGTTCTTC,CASSAGLAGENEQFF
TRBJ2-5,-,-,TRBV7-2,TGTGCCAGCAGCTTAGTCTCGAGAGAGACCCAGTACTTC,CASSLVSRETQYF
TRBJ1-2,-,-,TRBV7-9,TGTGCCAGCAGCACCTCCCACCCTCTGGGGGCGCTTGGCTACACCTTC,CASSTSHPLGALGYTF
TRBJ2-5,-,TRBD2,TRBV4-3,TGCGCCAGCAGCCAAGGGAGCACAGGTGCTAGCGGGAGACAAGAGACCCAGTACTTC,CASSQGSTGASGRQETQYF
TRBJ2-3,-,TRBD2,TRBV6-5,TGTGCCAGCAGTTTTGGCGGGAGGATCACAGATACGCAGTATTTT,CASSFGGRITDTQYF
TRBJ1-1,-,-,TRBV29-1,TGCAGCGTTGAAGGGGGGACTGTGGGCACTGAAGCTTTCTTT,CSVEGGTVGTEAFF
TRBJ2-1,few,TRBD2,TRBV7-2,TGTGCCAGCGACCGCCCGGGGCGACGCGGGGGTGAGCAGTTCTTC,CASDRPGRRGGEQFF
TRBJ1-2,few,TRBD1,TRBV10-3,TGTGCCAGCAGCTGGGACAGCATCTATGGCTACACCTTC,CASSWDSIYGYTF
TRBJ2-3,-,TRBD2,TRBV13,TGTGCCAGCAGCTTAGGGACAGGGCGACTAGCGGGACGAACAGATACGCAGTATTTT,CASSLGTGRLAGRTDTQYF
TRBJ2-3,medium-sized,TRBD2,TRBV5-6,TGTGCCAGCAGATCGATTGGGGCCCTAGCGGGAGGTTCAAATACGCAGTATTTT,CASRSIGALAGGSNTQYF
TRBJ2-7,-,TRBD2,TRBV4-2,TGTGCCAGCAGCCAAGTATCGGGAGGGGCGGCCTACGAGCAGTACTTC,CASSQVSGGAAYEQYF
TRBJ2-3,-,TRBD2,TRBV7-2,TGTGCCAGCAGCTTAGCGGCGGGGGGTGGAGATACGCAGTATTTT,CASSLAAGGGDTQYF
TRBJ2-2,-,TRBD2,TRBV4-1,TGCGCCAGCAGGATAGCGGGGGGGCTTTCCGGGGAGCTGTTTTTT,CASRIAGGLSGELFF
TRBJ1-6,-,TRBD1,TRBV19,TGTGCCAGTAGTATGGGGCACACAGGGGGCCGTTCACCCCTCCACTTT,CASSMGHTGGRSPLHF
TRBJ1-5,-,-,TRBV6-5,TGTGCCAGCAGTTACTCGATCAGGCAGCCCCAGCATTTT,CASSYSIRQPQHF
TRBJ2-1,-,TRBD2,TRBV5-6,TGTGCCAGCAGCTTGGGGCTAGCGGCCGATGAGCAGTTCTTC,CASSLGLAADEQFF
TRBJ2-2,-,-,TRBV19,TGTGCCAGTACCTCGGGTTGGCGGACTTCGAACACCGGGGAGCTGTTTTTT,CASTSGWRTSNTGELFF
TRBJ1-1,few,TRBD1,TRBV11-3,TGTGCCAGCAGCTTGGCAGGGGGGCGGGGGAACACTGAAGCTTTCTTT,CASSLAGGRGNTEAFF
TRBJ1-3,-,-,TRBV7-3,TGTGCCAGCAGCCTGACAGTTGGAAACACCATATATTTT,CASSLTVGNTIYF
TRBJ2-3,-,TRBD1,TRBV7-2,TGTGCCAGCAGCTCCACCTCAAGGGGGCCTAGCACAGATACGCAGTATTTT,CASSSTSRGPSTDTQYF
TRBJ1-3,-,-,TRBV6-5,TGTGCCAGCAGTGAGGTTGGAAACACCATATATTTT,CASSEVGNTIYF
TRBJ2-7,-,TRBD2,TRBV6-6,TGTGCCGCCATGAACGCGGGGCAGGGACTAAGCGAGCAGTACTTC,CAAMNAGQGLSEQYF
TRBJ1-6,-,TRBD1,TRBV9,TGTGCCAGCAGCCCCCAACCGCAGGGGGCGAATTCACCCCTCCACTTT,CASSPQPQGANSPLHF